This passage covers 13 T cell receptor beta chains from one sample sequenced in a study of blood T cell repertoires in COVID-19 (dated by TCRdb to between 2020 and 2021). Receptor amplification or capture employed the immunoSEQ multiplex PCR assay. Not all clones reach the TCRdb copy of this immuneACCESS table, which keeps in-frame sequences only. Checked studies attribute under half of the gap to unresolved V genes and leave the rest unexplained. The sample includes approximately 300,000 clones, with roughly 86% observed a single time. Approximately 2.5% of the sample lies in the top ten. Sample: PBMCs or T cells enriched from blood (not recorded which). All receptors come from a woman under 30 who had recovered from COVID-19.

V and J are TRBV4-1 and TRBJ1-2, with D tentatively TRBD1 (6 bases). The CDR3 spans 14 residues. Trimming left V 2 bases short and J 3 bases short, with 10 bases between. Germline CDR1 MGHRA, CDR2 YSYEKL. The CDR3 loop is CASSQWDTDYGYTF. CDR3 nucleotides: TGCGCCAGCAGCCAATGGGACACCGACTATGGCTACACCTTC.

This clone was counted a few times. The genes are TRBV10-3 and TRBJ1-2; TRBD1 might be the D (6 bases). This CDR3 spans 9 amino acids. Trimming shortened V by 8 bases and J by 8 bases, and 6 bases separated the two germline ends. Per the germline V gene, CDR1 is ENHRY and CDR2 is SYGVKD. CDR3 loop: CAIGGGYTF. DNA for the CDR3: TGTGCCATCGGGGGCGGCTACACCTTC.

The V gene is TRBV7-2, the J gene TRBJ2-7, with no clear D. The germline gives CDR1 SGHTA, CDR2 FQGNSA. V was shortened by 1 base and J by 7 bases, with 5 bases between the two germline ends. This CDR3 is 11 amino acids long. The CDR3 DNA reads as TGTGCCAGCAGCTTAGACTTGGAGCAGTACTTC. Translation: CASSLDLEQYF.

This chain links TRBV6-1 with TRBJ2-7, with unresolved D. Between the trimmed V and J ends, which lost 0 bases and 0 bases, there was a span of 12 bases. Germline assignment: CDR1 MNHNS and CDR2 SASEGT. This CDR3 is built from 16 residues. As DNA, the CDR3 is TGTGCCAGCAGTGAAGCAGCTTCCCGAAGCTCCTACGAGCAGTACTTC. Translated, it gives CASSEAASRSSYEQYF.

This clone was detected only once. V usage is TRBV30 and J usage is TRBJ1-2; 7 bases are a match to TRBD1. Germline trimming cut 1 base from V and 7 bases from J; bases unmatched to any gene: 6. The CDR3 spans 13 residues. Germline CDR1 is GTSNPN and CDR2 is SVGIG (reference sequence). The DNA of the CDR3 is TGTGCCTGGAGTGACGGAGGGGGCGGTGGCTACACCTTC. It encodes CAWSDGGGGGYTF.

This CDR3 is CASSLSRGYETQYF. The CDR3 nucleotides read TGTGCCAGCAGTTTATCGAGGGGGTACGAGACCCAGTACTTC. The rearrangement joins TRBV27 to TRBJ2-5; D possibly corresponds to TRBD1 (6 bases). The V and J ends lost 0 bases and 5 bases respectively, with 10 bases between them. Germline lookup yields CDR1 MNHEY and CDR2 SMNVEV (reference sequence). The CDR3 contains 14 residues.

This chain connects TRBV10-3 to TRBJ1-1, with 8 bases that match TRBD1. Trimming at V came to 6 bases and at J to 3 bases, leaving 6 bases not matched to a gene. The CDR3 contains 14 residues. Germline loops: CDR1 ENHRY, CDR2 SYGVKD. The CDR3 DNA follows: TGTGCCATCAGAGACAGGGGTAGGGACACTGAAGCTTTCTTT. Translated: CAIRDRGRDTEAFF.

The gene calls are TRBV14 and TRBJ2-1; TRBD2 matches 10 bases. Losses at the gene ends were 0 bases for V and 2 bases for J; bases not matched to a gene: 4. This CDR3 spans 17 amino acids. CDR1 and CDR2 (germline): SGHDN, FVKESK. CDR3 DNA: TGTGCCAGCAGCCAAGAGGCTAGCGGGAGTACCTACAATGAGCAGTTCTTC. Translating gives CASSQEASGSTYNEQFF.

This clone was seen ten or more times. The chain employs TRBV19 and TRBJ1-1, with D tentatively TRBD1 (5 bases). Trimming shortened V by 3 bases and J by 5 bases, and 19 bases separated the two germline ends. The germline gives CDR1 LNHDA, CDR2 SQIVND (reference sequence). This CDR3 is built from 16 residues. CDR3 DNA: TGTGCCAGTAGTATCCGACTAGACTCAGGGAGGACTGAAGCTTTCTTT. It is translated as CASSIRLDSGRTEAFF.

This sequence joins TRBV7-2 and TRBJ1-1; a weak D match, TRBD1 (5 bases). Germline-derived CDR1 and CDR2 are SGHTA and FQGNSA. The CDR3 spans 13 residues. V gave up 8 bases and J gave up 8 bases, with 18 bases separating them. The DNA of the CDR3 is TGTGCCAGCGGGACTCTCACCTCAGCAGAAGCTTTCTTT. Translating gives CASGTLTSAEAFF.

The chain is built from TRBV5-8 and TRBJ1-1; D gene unclear. Trimming pared 4 bases from V and 4 bases from J, leaving 17 bases between. The CDR3 is 15 amino acids. Germline V gives CDR1 SGHTS, CDR2 YDEGEE. The CDR3 DNA reads as TGTGCCAGCAGCCCCCACGCGGAGGCCGTCACTGAAGCTTTCTTT. Translation gives CASSPHAEAVTEAFF.

The V and J genes are TRBV6-5 and TRBJ1-5; TRBD1 matches at 9 bases. Trimming at V came to 6 bases and at J to 4 bases, leaving 7 bases not matched to a gene. Germline values: CDR1 MNHEY, CDR2 SVGAGI. The CDR3 totals 15 residues. CDR3 sequence (DNA): TGTGCCAGCAGACGTGAAGGGACAGGGAATCAGCCCCAGCATTTT. This codes for CASRREGTGNQPQHF.

This rearrangement joins TRBV5-4 to TRBJ2-1; TRBD2 matches 8 bases. This CDR3 has 15 amino acids. V gave up 4 bases and J gave up 4 bases; unmatched junction bases: 7. Looked up from germline, CDR1 is SGHNT and CDR2 is YYREEE (reference sequence). CDR3 sequence reads: CASSLPGGPYNEQFF. Here the CDR3 DNA reads TGTGCCAGCAGCCTGCCGGGGGGGCCGTACAATGAGCAGTTCTTC.